Each of the 27 T cell receptor beta chains below was sequenced from the same sample in a study of blood T cell repertoires in COVID-19. TCRdb's table, derived via immunoSEQ multiplex PCR, lists solely in-frame clones and lacks some. The table records just under 250,000 clones, more than 75% of them present only once. The specimen sequenced was peripheral blood. These receptors were collected from a woman younger than 45 who had recovered from COVID-19.

J is TRBJ2-1 and V is TRBV7-2; D is undetermined. The CDR3 has 15 amino acids. V lost 8 bases and J 0 bases, leaving 14 bases between the germline ends. Germline-derived CDR1 and CDR2 are SGHTA and FQGNSA. The CDR3 protein is CASAPSLSSYNEQFF. The CDR3 bases are TGTGCCAGCGCCCCATCCCTAAGCTCCTACAATGAGCAGTTCTTC.

The rearrangement links TRBV12-3 or TRBV12-4 to TRBJ2-3; 10 bases match TRBD1. V lost 6 bases, J lost 8 bases, and 5 bases stayed unmatched. The CDR3 has 13 amino acids. CDR3 in amino acids: CASSPDRGATQYF. CDR3 DNA: TGTGCCAGCAGCCCGGACAGGGGGGCTACGCAGTATTTT.

The V and J genes are TRBV9 and TRBJ1-4, with TRBD1 matching over 7 bases. This CDR3 is built from 14 residues. CDR1 and CDR2 from the germline V gene are SGDLS and YYNGEE. After removal of 3 bases from V and 4 bases from J, the junction contained 3 bases not matched to a gene. CDR3 residues: CASSGGQINEKLFF. The CDR3 DNA is TGTGCCAGCAGCGGGGGACAGATTAATGAAAAACTGTTTTTT. The full variable domain, rest sourced from reference TRBV9 and TRBJ1-4, is DSGVTQTPKHLITATGQRVTLRCSPRSGDLSVYWYQQSLDQGLQFLIQYYNGEERAKGNILERFSAQQFPDLHSELNLSSLELGDSALYFCASSGGQINEKLFFGSGTQLSVL.

The chain employs TRBV5-1 and TRBJ1-1; TRBD1 agrees at 9 bases. CDR1 SGHRS and CDR2 YFSETQ come from the germline V gene. The CDR3 is 15 amino acids. Germline trimming cut 4 bases from V and 4 bases from J; bases unmatched to any gene: 8. DNA of the CDR3: TGCGCCAGCAGCATGGGACAGGGACGAGTCACTGAAGCTTTCTTT. It is translated as CASSMGQGRVTEAFF.

V is TRBV10-3 and J is TRBJ1-1; D perhaps matches TRBD1 (5 bases). The ends were cut back, 3 bases at V and 5 bases at J, with 16 bases in the middle. The CDR3 is 15 amino acids. In germline, CDR1 is ENHRY, CDR2 SYGVKD. CDR3 sequence reads: CAISDPGAGGTEAFF. The CDR3 DNA reads as TGTGCCATCAGTGACCCTGGGGCAGGTGGGACTGAAGCTTTCTTT.

The chain couples TRBV27 to TRBJ1-1; D possibly corresponds to TRBD1 (6 bases). CDR3 length: 17 residues. Germline CDR1 MNHEY, CDR2 SMNVEV (reference sequence). Trimming removed 0 bases from V and 5 bases from J, with 19 bases in between. The CDR3 loop is CASSLSAGAQRWTEAFF. CDR3 bases: TGTGCCAGCAGTTTATCGGCAGGGGCCCAGAGATGGACTGAAGCTTTCTTT.

Concerning this clone itself: Mismatch with germline at one junction end may stem from a read error. The chain employs TRBV6-5 and TRBJ2-3; 8 bases fit TRBD1. This CDR3 comprises 14 residues. CDR1 is MNHEY, CDR2 SVGAGI, per germline. Written as DNA, the CDR3 is TGTGCCAGCAAACCAGAACGGGGGACAGGTACGCAGTATTTT. Amino acid sequence: CASKPERGTGTQYF.

This rearrangement joins TRBV19 to TRBJ1-5; D is ambiguous. CDR1 and CDR2 (germline): LNHDA, SQIVND (reference sequence). The CDR3 totals 12 residues. Trimming shortened V by 3 bases and J by 9 bases, and 9 bases separated the two germline ends. The CDR3 is CASSIEGRPQHF. The CDR3 bases are TGTGCCAGTAGTATTGAGGGTCGGCCCCAGCATTTT.

This clone has just one count. The chain combines TRBV18 with TRBJ2-1; 8 bases are shared with TRBD2. This CDR3 region has 16 residues. V lost 6 bases to trimming and J lost 0 bases; unmatched junction nucleotides: 7. Germline lookup yields CDR1 KGHSH and CDR2 LQKENI. The CDR3 loop is CASSQTSASSYNEQFF. The DNA for the CDR3 is TGTGCCAGCTCTCAGACTAGCGCCAGCTCCTACAATGAGCAGTTCTTC.

This clone has a handful of counts. The J gene is TRBJ2-2, the V gene TRBV9; tentatively, D is TRBD1 (5 bases). The CDR3 contains 15 residues. Between the trimmed V and J ends, which lost 4 bases and 0 bases, there was a span of 10 bases. Germline V gives CDR1 SGDLS, CDR2 YYNGEE. The DNA for the CDR3 is TGTGCCAGCAGCCCCGCAGGGTCGAACACCGGGGAGCTGTTTTTT. This translates into CASSPAGSNTGELFF.

This clone showed up just a few times. The chain joins TRBV18 to TRBJ1-1, with TRBD1 identical over 10 bases. Germline CDR1 reads KGHSH; CDR2 reads LQKENI. V gave up 3 bases and J gave up 5 bases; unmatched junction bases: 12. This CDR3 is built from 17 residues. The CDR3 is CASSPIGTGVSRTEAFF. For the CDR3, the DNA is TGTGCCAGCTCACCTATTGGGACAGGGGTTTCGAGGACTGAAGCTTTCTTT.

On this clone itself: At one end, the junction sequence differs from germline, possibly due to a read error. The rearrangement joins TRBV7-8 to TRBJ1-6; perhaps TRBD1 as D (6 bases). CDR1 SGHVS and CDR2 FQNEAQ come from the germline V gene. The CDR3 covers 17 residues. The CDR3 here is CASSIAARGSYNSPLHF. The CDR3 DNA reads as TGTGCCAGCAGCATAGCGGCCAGGGGTTCCTATAATTCACCCCTCCACTTT. The full variable domain, its missing parts supplied by reference TRBV7-8 and TRBJ1-6, is GAGVSQSPRYKVAKRGQDVALRCDPISGHVSLFWYQQALGQGPEFLTYFQNEAQLDKSGLPSDRFFAERPEGSVSTLKIQRTQQEDSAVYLCASSIAARGSYNSPLHFGNGTRLTVT.

J is TRBJ2-7 and V is TRBV5-1; possibly TRBD1 for D (7 bases). Germline CDR1 SGHRS, CDR2 YFSETQ. The CDR3 is 15 amino acids. V dropped 4 bases and J dropped 5 bases, with 19 bases sitting between them. The CDR3 nucleotides read TGCGCCAGCAGCCGACAGGGCCCGGGGGAGGACGAGCAGTACTTC. It is translated as CASSRQGPGEDEQYF.

V gene TRBV28 combines with J gene TRBJ2-1; TRBD2 matches 12 bases. Per the germline V gene, CDR1 is MDHEN and CDR2 is SYDVKM. The ends lost 4 bases at V and 9 bases at J; junction bases unmatched: 7. The CDR3 contains 15 residues. CDR3 loop: CASSSSGGAWGEQFF. CDR3 nucleotide sequence: TGTGCCAGCAGTTCTAGCGGGGGGGCCTGGGGTGAGCAGTTCTTC.

The rearrangement links TRBV21-1 to TRBJ1-5. TRBV21-1 is assigned pseudogene status. The CDR3 has 17 amino acids. CDR3 sequence (DNA): TGTGCCAGCAGCAAAAAATGTCAGGGAGGCCTTCGGCAGCCCCAGCATTTT. This codes for CASSKKCQGGLRQPQHF.

This clone was seen a handful of times. The chain joins TRBV7-2 to TRBJ2-1; 11 bases align to TRBD2. The germline gives CDR1 SGHTA, CDR2 FQGNSA. The CDR3 extends over 16 amino acids. The ends lost 5 bases at V and 8 bases at J; junction bases unmatched: 11. CDR3 DNA: TGTGCCAGCAGCCTCGTAGCGGGGGGGAAAAGTGATGAGCAGTTCTTC. As protein: CASSLVAGGKSDEQFF.

V and J are TRBV5-1 and TRBJ2-2; 8 bases are shared with TRBD1. V lost 1 base to trimming and J lost 4 bases; unmatched junction nucleotides: 6. The CDR3 is made up of 16 amino acids. Germline CDR1 reads SGHRS; CDR2 reads YFSETQ. CDR3 in DNA: TGCGCCAGCAGCTTGAGGCAGGGGGCGGTCACCGGGGAGCTGTTTTTT. Its protein product is CASSLRQGAVTGELFF.

This sequence joins TRBV3-1 (or the pseudogene TRBV3-2) and TRBJ2-3; D remains unclear. V was pared by 3 bases and J by 4 bases, with 5 bases between. The germline V gene encodes CDR1 LGHDT and CDR2 YNNKEL (reference sequence). This CDR3 has 12 residues. CDR3 sequence: CASSHSADTQYF. DNA for the CDR3: TGTGCCAGCAGCCATTCAGCAGATACGCAGTATTTT.

The J gene is TRBJ2-5, the V gene TRBV11-2, with D perhaps matching TRBD1 (6 bases). The germline CDR1 and CDR2 sequences are SGHAT and FQNNGV. V lost 0 bases to trimming and J lost 5 bases, with 13 bases between them. The CDR3 is made up of 15 amino acids. The CDR3 sequence: CASSLDLERGETQYF. The CDR3 nucleotides read TGTGCCAGCAGCTTAGATCTAGAGAGGGGGGAGACCCAGTACTTC.

This chain connects TRBV6-1 to TRBJ1-3; TRBD1 might be the D (5 bases). Per germline, CDR1 MNHNS and CDR2 SASEGT. The CDR3 loop spans 17 amino acids. V lost 3 bases and J 0 bases, leaving 15 bases between the germline ends. In DNA form, the CDR3 reads TGTGCCAGCAGTGAGACAGAAGGATTAAGCTCTGGAAACACCATATATTTT. Its translation is CASSETEGLSSGNTIYF.

J is TRBJ1-1 and V is TRBV5-1, with D possibly being TRBD1 (5 bases). V was shortened by 6 bases and J by 1 base, with 10 bases between the two germline ends. This CDR3 has 13 amino acids. The germline CDR1 and CDR2 sequences are SGHRS and YFSETQ. The CDR3: CASKKGPNTEAFF. The DNA for the CDR3 is TGCGCCAGCAAAAAGGGGCCGAACACTGAAGCTTTCTTT.

This chain connects TRBV12-3 or TRBV12-4 to TRBJ2-7, with TRBD1 as a possible D gene (6 bases). The CDR3 consists of 12 residues. V was trimmed by 8 bases and J by 5 bases, leaving 13 bases between them. CDR3 sequence reads: CASAPYRDEQYF. Here the CDR3 DNA reads TGTGCCAGCGCCCCTTACAGGGACGAGCAGTACTTC.

The chain combines TRBV5-1 with TRBJ2-3; D might be TRBD1 (6 bases). Per the germline V gene, CDR1 is SGHRS and CDR2 is YFSETQ. V was shortened by 4 bases and J by 0 bases, with 12 bases between the two germline ends. The length of the CDR3 is 15 residues. The CDR3 here is CASSRDKTSTDTQYF. In nucleotides, the CDR3 is TGCGCCAGCAGCCGGGACAAAACAAGCACAGATACGCAGTATTTT.

The chain links TRBV9 to TRBJ2-5; 13 bases are shared with TRBD2. The CDR3 runs to 16 residues. The junction had 5 bases not matched to a gene; V was cut back by 0 bases and J by 6 bases. Germline loops: CDR1 SGDLS, CDR2 YYNGEE. As DNA, the CDR3 is TGTGCCAGCAGCGTAGAGGGGACTAGCGGGGCCAAGACCCAGTACTTC. Translating gives CASSVEGTSGAKTQYF.

This clone was counted a single time. The chain joins TRBV11-2 to TRBJ2-3; 8 bases map to TRBD2. Losses at the gene ends were 5 bases for V and 3 bases for J; bases not matched to a gene: 10. CDR1 is SGHAT, CDR2 FQNNGV, per germline. CDR3 length: 16 amino acids. The CDR3 sequence is CASSQKRGLLTDTQYF. As DNA, the CDR3 is TGTGCCAGCAGCCAAAAGCGGGGGCTCTTAACAGATACGCAGTATTTT.

The gene calls are TRBV5-1 and TRBJ1-1, with 7 positions matching TRBD1. J was trimmed by 0 bases and V by 1 base; bases with no gene match: 9. This CDR3 has 17 amino acids. Germline CDR1 and CDR2: SGHRS and YFSETQ. CDR3 nucleotide sequence: TGCGCCAGCAGCTTGTTGGGACAGACCGACATGAACACTGAAGCTTTCTTT. Its translation: CASSLLGQTDMNTEAFF. The full variable domain, its missing parts supplied by reference TRBV5-1 and TRBJ1-1, is KAGVTQTPRYLIKTRGQQVTLSCSPISGHRSVSWYQQTPGQGLQFLFEYFSETQRNKGNFPGRFSGRQFSNSRSEMNVSTLELGDSALYLCASSLLGQTDMNTEAFFGQGTRLTVV.

The chain recombines TRBV5-1 with TRBJ2-5; possible D gene TRBD2, 5 bases. Trimming shortened V by 3 bases and J by 3 bases, and 12 bases separated the two germline ends. The CDR3 sequence is 14 residues long. Germline loops: CDR1 SGHRS, CDR2 YFSETQ. In DNA form, the CDR3 reads TGCGCCAGCAGCTCACTAGACTCCGAAGAGACCCAGTACTTC. Encoded protein: CASSSLDSEETQYF.